This entry is about one T cell receptor beta chain. Its antigen is unknown. Base-call qualities are not available, and no considerably larger clone is one nucleotide away. The immunoSEQ Assay, a bias-controlled multiplex PCR, was used to amplify TCRbeta CDR3 regions from genomic DNA. The study's own analysis went as follows. The number of nucleated cells in each sample was estimated from the amplification of reference gene primers within the assay. Sequence reads were collapsed and filtered to measure the absolute abundance of every unique TCRbeta CDR3 rearrangement. For each sample, productive Simpson clonality was calculated as the square root of Simpson's diversity index over productive rearrangements. As stored in TCRdb, this immuneACCESS dataset retains in-frame rearrangements with V and J assigned. A fraction of the clones does not appear; measured against another copy, unresolved V genes explain less than half of the discrepancy, and the remainder lacks a known reason. V and J calls and clone size are those listed in that table; D and trimming were worked out from the DNA. The sample data list over 100,000 clones, and roughly 83% of these were observed just once. The ten top clones hold under 5% of the sample.

This entry belongs to a study of blood T cell repertoires in COVID-19 (TCRdb year 2020). About the investigation overall: Samples covering the acute and convalescent phases of COVID-19 were provided by collaborators in the United States, Italy and Spain. The material from the prospective study consisted of cDNA or gDNA derived from T cells, B-cell-depleted T cells, or PBMCs. The dataset comprised deeply sampled blood TCRbeta repertoires from subjects exposed to, actively infected with, or recovered from COVID-19. The repertoires were released in a freely available public database meant as a resource for research on the immune response to SARS-CoV-2. Samples came from the ongoing ImmuneRACE study (first 160 participants) plus 1,254 subjects from 6 global collaborators. Nearly every sample came with metadata listing a de-identified subject ID, COVID-19 status, age in years and sex. Where available, HLA class I and class II types were obtained from metadata supplied by the sample provider rather than from assay-based typing. Paper-wide results and their limitations: The quantity of clinical and demographic metadata differed by source and by participant and was supplied without curation.

The collaborating institutions used their own protocols to collect whole blood in K2EDTA tubes. For TCRbeta analysis, collaborators shipped samples as frozen whole blood, isolated PBMCs, or DNA extracted from either of those sample types. The CDR3 sequence holds 14 residues, the cysteine and phenylalanine included. Only the CDR3 portion is preserved as DNA: 42 bases, with reading frame beginning at the first base. Looking up the germline V gene yields CDR1 MNHEY and CDR2 SVGAGI. V loses 8 bases, J loses 2 bases, and the germline ends lie 10 bases apart. The receptor was isolated from a woman older than 75 with acute or convalescent COVID-19. The rearrangement joined TRBV6-5 to TRBJ2-6; the D gene cannot be named for sure. Sequencing was done on a sample of peripheral blood. The CDR3 loop reads CASARSAGANVLTF. The DNA sequence is TGTGCCAGCGCAAGATCGGCTGGGGCCAACGTCCTGACTTTC.